Below are 10 T cell receptor beta chains sequenced from a single sample in a study of T cells in Graves' hyperthyroidism and ophthalmopathy. RNA transcripts provided the source from which TCR beta CDR3 regions were amplified. TCR CDR3 underwent first-round RT-PCR with the HTBI primer set. TCRdb independently ran MiXCR on the multiplex PCR reads; one entry per CDR3 protein. This sample carries approximately 610,000 distinct CDR3 sequences, 14% to 15% of them seen once, and the ten largest clones take roughly 4.5%. The source material was blood. Receptors were obtained from a woman between 40 and 55 years old with Graves' ophthalmopathy.

V usage is TRBV4-1 and J usage is TRBJ2-7; D is possibly TRBD1 or TRBD2 (5 bases each). This CDR3 region has 19 residues. CDR1 and CDR2 from the germline V gene are MGHRA and YSYEKL. The V end was cut by 1 base, the J end by 3 bases, with 25 bases between. The CDR3 coding sequence is TGCGCCAGCAGCCAAGGCCTCCTTTCCGGGGCCTCCGTATTCTACGAGCAGTACTTC. This gives the protein CASSQGLLSGASVFYEQYF.

This clonotype was found many times. A much bigger clone sits one base away, suggesting this may be a read error. In DNA, the CDR3 is TGTGCCAGCAGCTTGGGGGGGAGCTATAGCTACACCTTC. This codes for CASSLGGSYSYTF. The genes are TRBV5-6 and TRBJ1-2; D possibly corresponds to TRBD1 (5 bases). The CDR3 runs to 13 residues. Germline values: CDR1 SGHDT, CDR2 YYEEEE.

This clonotype was counted at least ten times. This chain connects TRBV27 to TRBJ1-1, with 7 bases matching TRBD1. V gave up 3 bases and J gave up 6 bases; unmatched junction bases: 7. CDR1 is MNHEY and CDR2 is SMNVEV in the germline V gene (reference sequence). The CDR3 totals 14 residues. The CDR3 nucleotides read TGTGCCAGCAGTTTTAGCCGACAGGGCGCTGAAGCTTTCTTT. It codes for CASSFSRQGAEAFF.

This clonotype was seen at least ten times. This sequence joins TRBV9 and TRBJ2-7; TRBD2 matches 14 bases. Trimming at V came to 3 bases and at J to 6 bases, leaving 8 bases not matched to a gene. CDR3 length: 16 amino acids. CDR1 and CDR2 (germline): SGDLS, YYNGEE. The CDR3 spells CASSAGGLAGGGEQYF. CDR3 bases: TGTGCCAGCAGCGCCGGTGGACTAGCGGGAGGTGGCGAGCAGTACTTC.

The gene calls are TRBV19 and TRBJ2-3, with TRBD2 as a possible D gene (5 bases). The germline V and J ends were trimmed by 5 bases and 0 bases, with 21 bases remaining between them. The CDR3 extends over 18 amino acids. Germline V gene lookup returns CDR1 LNHDA and CDR2 SQIVND (reference sequence). Here the CDR3 reads CASSAGLLPKTSTDTQYF. CDR3 nucleotides: TGTGCCAGTAGTGCCGGACTTCTTCCCAAAACTAGCACAGATACGCAGTATTTT.

This clonotype was seen ten or more times. V gene TRBV6-5 combines with J gene TRBJ1-2, with 9 bases aligning to TRBD1. The CDR3 extends over 16 amino acids. The V gene end was trimmed by 6 bases and the J gene end by 8 bases; junction bases not matched to a gene: 16. From germline, CDR1 is MNHEY and CDR2 SVGAGI. CDR3 amino acids: CASSYKPGQGVSGYTF. DNA for the CDR3: TGTGCCAGCAGCTACAAACCGGGACAGGGAGTTTCAGGCTACACCTTC.

On this clonotype itself: One junction end does not reproduce the germline sequence, and a read error may be involved. The chain is built from TRBV15 and TRBJ1-1; D may be TRBD1 (6 bases). The CDR3 extends over 15 amino acids. The germline CDR1 and CDR2 sequences are LNHNV and YYDKDF (reference sequence). In nucleotides, the CDR3 is TGTGCCACCAGCAGAAGCGGACAGACGAGCACTGAAGATTTCTTT. Translating it yields CATSRSGQTSTEDFF.

This clonotype occurred many times. The chain joins TRBV7-2 to TRBJ2-7; D ambiguous. Trimming left V 5 bases short and J 0 bases short, with 8 bases between. The CDR3 covers 13 residues. Germline V gives CDR1 SGHTA, CDR2 FQGNSA. The CDR3: CASSPVASYEQYF. CDR3 sequence (DNA): TGTGCCAGCAGCCCTGTGGCCTCCTACGAGCAGTACTTC.

This clonotype showed up many times. The rearrangement links TRBV20-1 to TRBJ2-7, with 7 positions matching TRBD2. The ends lost 0 bases at V and 3 bases at J; junction bases unmatched: 5. Germline V gene sequence: CDR1 DFQATT, CDR2 SNEGSKA (reference sequence). This CDR3 has 14 amino acids. This CDR3 reads CSARDQWEGYEQYF. CDR3 coding DNA: TGCAGTGCTAGAGATCAGTGGGAGGGCTACGAGCAGTACTTC.

J is TRBJ1-5 and V is TRBV28, with a possible D match to TRBD1 (5 bases). CDR1 is MDHEN, CDR2 SYDVKM, per germline. The CDR3 has 13 amino acids. Trimming removed 9 bases from V and 9 bases from J, with 18 bases in between. CDR3 sequence: CASGGPSGWPQHF. CDR3 nucleotide sequence: TGTGCCAGTGGGGGTCCCTCGGGGTGGCCCCAGCATTTT.